This T cell receptor beta chain was profiled in a study of CD8+CD57+ T cells in acquired aplastic anemia. Broader study findings: The study found no significant CD8+ Simpson's diversity difference between patients and controls. Patients and controls turned out to have twenty-nine CD8+ CDR3 sequences in common.

For CDR3 and TCR beta VDJ profiling, genomic DNA was the template used. One entry per CDR3 protein results from TCRdb running MiXCR on the reads. The sample comprises about 150,000 distinct CDR3 sequences, about 48% of which are singletons, and 30% to 40% rests with the top ten. The V gene's germline CDR1 is KGHDR and CDR2 SFDVKD. The CDR3 sequence is 11 residues long. V was trimmed by 7 bases and J by 7 bases, leaving 9 bases between them. Flow cytometry had shown expanded CD8+CD57+ cells in the patients chosen for sequencing. Details on this clonotype: The target antigen is unknown.

The sample taken for sequencing was sorted CD4+, CD8+, or CD8+CD57+ T cells (not recorded which) from PBMCs. This TCR was sampled from a human donor with aplastic anemia. The chain couples TRBV24-1 to TRBJ1-1; the D is unclear. The CDR3 DNA follows: TGTGCCACCAGCGTAGACGGTGAAGCTTTCTTT. This translates into CATSVDGEAFF.